Below, 24 T cell receptor beta chains from the same sample are listed, as sequenced in a study of beta chain features in type 1 diabetes. The study reverse transcribed the entire isolated RNA, so it sequenced expressed TCRB transcripts. The table came from immunoSEQ multiplex PCR; TCRdb's copy has only in-frame clones and leaves some out. Of almost 250,000 clones in the sample, roughly an eighth were seen once. The specimen sequenced was naive CD4+ T cells from blood. The receptors derive from a woman aged 40 to 55 in good health.

V usage is TRBV7-9 and J usage is TRBJ2-1; 15 bases fit TRBD2. The CDR3 covers 17 residues. Germline V gene lookup returns CDR1 SEHNR and CDR2 FQNEAQ (reference sequence). The junction had 5 bases not matched to a gene; V was cut back by 4 bases and J by 4 bases. Here the CDR3 DNA reads TGTGCCAGCAGCTCCGGGACTAGCGGGGGGATGTACAATGAGCAGTTCTTC. Its translation: CASSSGTSGGMYNEQFF.

This sequence joins TRBV6-6 and TRBJ2-3; the D is unclear. V lost 5 bases, J lost 0 bases, and 12 bases lay in between. This CDR3 is built from 15 residues. Germline V gene sequence: CDR1 MNHNY, CDR2 SVGAGI (reference sequence). The CDR3 loop reads CASSLQDPSTDTQYF. The DNA of the CDR3 is TGTGCCAGCAGTCTCCAGGATCCTAGCACAGATACGCAGTATTTT.

V and J are TRBV6-6 and TRBJ2-3, with 9 positions matching TRBD2. The V gene end was trimmed by 7 bases and the J gene end by 2 bases; junction bases not matched to a gene: 7. The CDR3 loop spans 15 amino acids. CDR1 and CDR2 from the germline V gene are MNHNY and SVGAGI (reference sequence). The CDR3 sequence: CASIPAGGYTDTQYF. DNA for the CDR3: TGTGCCAGCATCCCAGCGGGGGGTTACACAGATACGCAGTATTTT.

The sample holds a few counts of this clone. The same CDR3 can be traced to other DNA sequences in this sample. The V and J genes are TRBV9 and TRBJ1-2, with TRBD1 as a possible D gene (5 bases). Germline V gives CDR1 SGDLS, CDR2 YYNGEE. The CDR3 extends over 13 amino acids. V was pared by 3 bases and J by 5 bases, with 11 bases between. The CDR3 region is CASSAPGGYGYTF. CDR3 bases: TGTGCCAGCAGCGCTCCCGGGGGTTATGGCTACACCTTC. The entire variable domain, with the rest obtained from reference TRBV9 and TRBJ1-2, is as follows: DSGVTQTPKHLITATGQRVTLRCSPRSGDLSVYWYQQSLDQGLQFLIQYYNGEERAKGNILERFSAQQFPDLHSELNLSSLELGDSALYFCASSAPGGYGYTFGSGTRLTVV.

A few counts support this clone. The chain couples TRBV2 to TRBJ1-2; D unresolved. The V gene lost 2 bases and the J gene lost 4 bases, with 8 bases spanning the gap. The CDR3 is made up of 13 amino acids. The germline gives CDR1 SNHLY, CDR2 FYNNEI. The CDR3 spells CASSENSLYGYTF. The CDR3 DNA sequence: TGTGCCAGCAGTGAAAACAGCCTCTATGGCTACACCTTC. Combining the CDR3 with reference TRBV2 and TRBJ1-2 gives the whole variable domain EPEVTQTPSHQVTQMGQEVILRCVPISNHLYFYWYRQILGQKVEFLVSFYNNEISEKSEIFDDQFSVERPDGSNFTLKIRSTKLEDSAMYFCASSENSLYGYTFGSGTRLTVV.

The V and J genes are TRBV9 and TRBJ1-3; unclear D gene. Germline V CDR1 and CDR2: SGDLS, YYNGEE. The CDR3 runs 15 residues. Trimming took 0 bases from V and 0 from J, leaving 7 bases between them. The CDR3: CASSVGQISGNTIYF. CDR3 DNA sequence: TGTGCCAGCAGCGTAGGGCAGATCTCTGGAAACACCATATATTTT.

J is TRBJ2-2 and V is TRBV18, with 9 nucleotides matching TRBD1. Per germline, CDR1 KGHSH and CDR2 LQKENI. CDR3 length equals 16 residues. J gave up 5 bases and V 0 bases, and 4 bases lay outside the gene matches. The DNA for the CDR3 is TGTGCCAGCTCACCACCGGGACAGGGTAGGACCGGGGAGCTGTTTTTT. Translated, it gives CASSPPGQGRTGELFF. The whole variable domain, filled in from reference TRBV18 and TRBJ2-2, reads NAGVMQNPRHLVRRRGQEARLRCSPMKGHSHVYWYRQLPEEGLKFMVYLQKENIIDESGMPKERFSAEFPKEGPSILRIQQVVRGDSAAYFCASSPPGQGRTGELFFGEGSRLTVL.

This clone was seen many times. The chain has TRBV7-9 and TRBJ2-4; TRBD1 agrees at 7 bases. After removal of 1 base from V and 4 bases from J, the junction contained 1 base not matched to a gene. The CDR3 covers 14 residues. CDR1 and CDR2 from the germline V gene are SEHNR and FQNEAQ (reference sequence). CDR3 in amino acids: CASSLGGQKNIQYF. As DNA, the CDR3 is TGTGCCAGCAGCTTAGGGGGACAGAAAAACATTCAGTACTTC.

This clone was counted between two and nine times. The V call is TRBV7-9, the J call TRBJ2-5; a possible D gene is TRBD2 (6 bases). The CDR3 runs to 17 residues. The ends were cut back, 5 bases at V and 5 bases at J, with 24 bases in the middle. CDR1 SEHNR and CDR2 FQNEAQ come from the germline V gene (reference sequence). The CDR3 DNA is TGTGCCAGCAGCCAACCGGGACTCCAAACGGTGAAGGAGACCCAGTACTTC. Translated, it gives CASSQPGLQTVKETQYF.

The genes are TRBV5-8 and TRBJ2-7, with D tentatively TRBD2 (5 bases). The V gene lost 0 bases and the J gene lost 0 bases, with 16 bases spanning the gap. The CDR3 extends over 17 amino acids. Germline CDR1 is SGHTS and CDR2 is YDEGEE. CDR3 bases: TGTGCCAGCAGCTTGGTAATGCGGGTCATCCCCTCCTACGAGCAGTACTTC. This gives the protein CASSLVMRVIPSYEQYF.

This clone has only a few counts. V gene TRBV27 combines with J gene TRBJ2-5; D not certain. Trimming took 2 bases from V and 1 from J, leaving 14 bases between them. The CDR3 totals 16 residues. In germline, CDR1 is MNHEY, CDR2 SMNVEV (reference sequence). The DNA of the CDR3 is TGTGCCAGCAGTTTAGTAGTAGGCCAGGCCCAAGAGACCCAGTACTTC. This encodes CASSLVVGQAQETQYF.

This clone appeared a few times. The gene calls are TRBV28 and TRBJ1-2; 7 bases are a match to TRBD1. CDR3 size: 12 residues. V dropped 5 bases and J dropped 5; count of bases not matched to a gene: 2. The V gene's germline CDR1 is MDHEN and CDR2 SYDVKM. The CDR3 bases are TGTGCCAGCAGTGCGACAGGGTATGGCTACACCTTC. It specifies CASSATGYGYTF.

This chain links TRBV6-6 with TRBJ2-7, with a tentative D call TRBD1 (6 bases). V lost 4 bases and J lost 6, with 19 bases in between. CDR1 is MNHNY, CDR2 SVGAGI, per germline (reference sequence). This CDR3 is 15 amino acids long. The CDR3 loop is CASSSGQTIRSEQYF. The CDR3 DNA reads as TGTGCCAGCAGTTCAGGACAGACCATTAGGAGCGAGCAGTACTTC.

The rearrangement uses TRBV4-1 and TRBJ2-2; possibly TRBD1 for D (6 bases). The CDR3 extends over 17 amino acids. CDR1 is MGHRA, CDR2 YSYEKL, per germline. V shed 3 bases and J shed 0 bases, with 14 bases lying between them. CDR3 nucleotides: TGCGCCAGCAGCCAGGACGCCAGGGGATCGAACACCGGGGAGCTGTTTTTT. Translating gives CASSQDARGSNTGELFF.

A few counts support this clone. The V call is TRBV12-2, the J call TRBJ1-5; the table's D call of TRBD1 was not tested on the DNA. TRBV12-2 constitutes a pseudogene. The CDR3 contains 13 residues. The CDR3 reads CASRGRAIQPQHF. CDR3 DNA: TGTGCAAGTCGCGGCAGGGCGATTCAGCCCCAGCATTTT.

The rearrangement uses TRBV7-2 and TRBJ2-1; TRBD2 matches at 7 bases. Per the germline V gene, CDR1 is SGHTA and CDR2 is FQGNSA. The V segment lost 8 bases and the J segment 0 bases; nucleotides outside the gene matches: 4. The CDR3 runs to 14 residues. The CDR3 DNA reads TGTGCCAGCCATGGCGGGGGCTCCTACAATGAGCAGTTCTTC. Protein sequence: CASHGGGSYNEQFF. The entire variable domain, with the rest obtained from reference TRBV7-2 and TRBJ2-1, is as follows: GAGVSQSPSNKVTEKGKDVELRCDPISGHTALYWYRQSLGQGLEFLIYFQGNSAPDKSGLPSDRFSAERTGGSVSTLTIQRTQQEDSAVYLCASHGGGSYNEQFFGPGTRLTVL.

The chain employs TRBV27 and TRBJ1-4; D remains ambiguous. Germline values: CDR1 MNHEY, CDR2 SMNVEV (reference sequence). V was shortened by 1 base and J by 0 bases, with 6 bases between the two germline ends. The CDR3 covers 15 residues. The CDR3 loop reads CASSLFGSTNEKLFF. CDR3 sequence (DNA): TGTGCCAGCAGTTTATTTGGCTCAACTAATGAAAAACTGTTTTTT.

This clone was counted a few times. The chain joins TRBV7-6 to TRBJ2-4; 10 bases fit TRBD2. Germline lookup yields CDR1 SGHVS and CDR2 FNYEAQ. Unmatched junction bases numbered 6, after V lost 1 base and J lost 0 bases. The CDR3 loop spans 18 amino acids. CDR3 nucleotide sequence: TGTGCCAGCAGCTTAGAAGCGGGGGGGGATCTAGCCAAAAACATTCAGTACTTC. This gives the protein CASSLEAGGDLAKNIQYF.

The chain is built from TRBV11-2 and TRBJ2-7, with D perhaps matching TRBD2 (6 bases). V shed 2 bases and J shed 3 bases, with 11 bases lying between them. The CDR3 runs to 14 residues. Germline lookup yields CDR1 SGHAT and CDR2 FQNNGV. The CDR3 region has the DNA TGTGCCAGCAGCTTAACCAGGACTAACTACGAGCAGTACTTC. It is translated as CASSLTRTNYEQYF.

The V and J genes are TRBV5-6 and TRBJ2-3; no firm D call. The CDR3 sequence is 13 residues long. Germline CDR1 and CDR2: SGHDT and YYEEEE. Deletions cut 4 bases from V and 2 bases from J, with 8 bases between. In DNA form, the CDR3 reads TGTGCCAGCAGCGCGCAATCCACAGATACGCAGTATTTT. Amino acid sequence: CASSAQSTDTQYF.

A few counts support this clone. CDR3 protein: CASSLAGARTYEQYF. The CDR3 nucleotides are TGCGCCAGCAGCTTGGCTGGGGCTAGGACCTACGAGCAGTACTTC. The J gene is TRBJ2-7, the V gene TRBV5-1, with a possible D match to TRBD1 (5 bases). The CDR3 consists of 15 residues. Trimming removed 0 bases at V and 2 bases at J, with 12 bases between. The germline V gene encodes CDR1 SGHRS and CDR2 YFSETQ.

The CDR3 loop reads CASSSGGPADTQYF. DNA of the CDR3: TGTGCCAGCTCATCGGGGGGGCCTGCAGATACGCAGTATTTT. This chain links TRBV2 with TRBJ2-3; 8 nucleotides align to TRBD2. J gave up 4 bases and V 8 bases, and 8 bases lay outside the gene matches. The V gene's germline CDR1 is SNHLY and CDR2 FYNNEI. This CDR3 is built from 14 residues.

The V gene is TRBV7-2, the J gene TRBJ2-3, with 9 bases that match TRBD2. There are 17 residues in the CDR3. From germline, CDR1 is SGHTA and CDR2 FQGNSA. V trimming: 1 base; J trimming: 4 bases; junction bases outside the gene matches: 9. CDR3 sequence reads: CASSLGGGAWHADTQYF. The CDR3 DNA reads TGTGCCAGCAGCTTAGGCGGGGGGGCCTGGCATGCAGATACGCAGTATTTT.

The table lists this clone with a few counts. This chain joins TRBV9 and TRBJ2-2, with TRBD2 matching 9 bases. Germline CDR1 SGDLS, CDR2 YYNGEE. This CDR3 has 16 residues. With V trimmed by 3 bases and J by 7 bases, 10 bases remained unmatched. CDR3 loop: CASSASGTLGIGELFF. As DNA, the CDR3 is TGTGCCAGCAGCGCTAGCGGGACTCTGGGGATCGGGGAGCTGTTTTTT.